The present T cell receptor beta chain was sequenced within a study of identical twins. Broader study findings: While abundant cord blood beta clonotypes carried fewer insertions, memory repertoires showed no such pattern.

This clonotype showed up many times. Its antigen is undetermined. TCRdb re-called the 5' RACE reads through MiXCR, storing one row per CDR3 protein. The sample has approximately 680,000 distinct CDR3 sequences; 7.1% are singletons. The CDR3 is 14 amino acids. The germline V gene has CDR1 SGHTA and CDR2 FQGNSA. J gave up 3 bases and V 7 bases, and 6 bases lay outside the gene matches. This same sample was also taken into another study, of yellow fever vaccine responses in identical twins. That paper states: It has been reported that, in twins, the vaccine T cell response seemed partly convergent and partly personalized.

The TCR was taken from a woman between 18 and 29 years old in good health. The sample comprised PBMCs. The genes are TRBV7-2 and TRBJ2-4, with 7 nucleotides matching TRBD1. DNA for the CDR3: TGTGCCAGCACCCAAGGACAGGACAAAAACATTCAGTACTTC. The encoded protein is CASTQGQDKNIQYF.